Listed below are T cell receptor beta chains from one sample, sequenced in a study of CD8 T cells in ankylosing spondylitis. TCRdb fed the 5' RACE reads into MiXCR, producing one record per CDR3 protein. The sample lists a few hundred thousand distinct CDR3 sequences, 10% to 15% seen once, with over 6.5% in the top ten. Sequencing was done on a sample of blood, either unsorted or a sorted T cell fraction (not recorded which). The receptors shown here come from a male donor with ankylosing spondylitis. Both conserved end residues are part of each CDR3. D genes are given only for firm matches. The listing skips clone size in some rows; elsewhere it reads once, few, many or a size class.

TRBV19	-	few	TRBJ1-6	CASNFDPVGNSPLHF	TGTGCCAGTAACTTCGACCCGGTGGGGAATTCACCCCTCCACTTT
TRBV12-3/TRBV12-4	-	many	TRBJ2-2	CASTDQTTGELFF	TGTGCCAGCACCGACCAGACCACCGGGGAGCTGTTTTTT
TRBV5-1	TRBD1	-	TRBJ1-2	CASSPYPGTGLHGYTF	TGCGCCAGCAGCCCCTACCCCGGGACAGGTCTTCACGGCTACACCTTC
TRBV15	TRBD1	-	TRBJ2-7	CATSRDTDRGISYEQYF	TGTGCCACCAGCAGAGATACGGACAGGGGCATCTCCTACGAGCAGTACTTC
TRBV7-9	-	-	TRBJ1-2	CASSLPGDYGYTF	TGTGCCAGCAGCTTACCAGGGGACTATGGCTACACCTTC
TRBV7-2	-	few	TRBJ2-1	CASTRWGDEQFF	TGTGCCAGCACCAGATGGGGGGATGAGCAGTTCTTC
TRBV5-1	-	many	TRBJ2-5	CASSLGGSGETQYF	TGCGCCAGCAGCTTAGGAGGATCAGGAGAGACCCAGTACTTC
TRBV7-2	-	few	TRBJ2-4	CASSPAAPRNIQYF	TGTGCCAGCAGCCCCGCGGCCCCCAGGAACATTCAGTACTTC
TRBV20-1	-	-	TRBJ1-4	CSALDPRATNEKLFF	TGCAGTGCGCTTGATCCCCGGGCAACTAATGAAAAACTGTTTTTT
TRBV3-1	-	-	TRBJ2-7	CASSLAGRGEQYF	TGTGCCAGCAGCCTCGCGGGTCGTGGCGAGCAGTACTTC
TRBV5-1	-	many	TRBJ2-2	CASSFGGVAGELFF	TGCGCCAGCAGCTTTGGGGGAGTGGCCGGGGAGCTGTTTTTT
TRBV19	-	-	TRBJ2-1	CASSIGASSYNEQFF	TGTGCCAGTAGTATTGGGGCCAGCTCCTACAATGAGCAGTTCTTC
TRBV3-1	TRBD1	once	TRBJ2-5	CASSQEIPGTGQETQYF	TGTGCCAGCAGCCAGGAAATCCCGGGGACAGGGCAAGAGACCCAGTACTTC
TRBV20-1	TRBD2	many	TRBJ2-3	CSAGASGRAQDTQYF	TGCAGTGCTGGAGCTAGCGGGAGGGCCCAAGATACGCAGTATTTT
TRBV10-3	TRBD2	-	TRBJ2-2	CAISDASGSTGELFF	TGTGCCATCAGTGATGCTAGCGGGAGCACCGGGGAGCTGTTTTTT
TRBV4-2	TRBD1	few	TRBJ1-5	CASSQDPGQHGNQPQHF	TGTGCCAGCAGCCAAGATCCGGGACAGCATGGCAATCAGCCCCAGCATTTT
TRBV7-9	-	-	TRBJ2-3	CASSLNWAKRETDTQYF	TGTGCCAGCAGCTTAAATTGGGCTAAAAGAGAGACAGATACGCAGTATTTT
TRBV12-3/TRBV12-4	-	few	TRBJ1-5	CASSSPGLNQPQHF	TGTGCCAGCAGTTCCCCCGGTCTCAATCAGCCCCAGCATTTT
TRBV6-6	-	few	TRBJ1-3	CASVNGWDTIYF	TGTGCCAGCGTTAACGGGTGGGACACCATATATTTT
TRBV3-1	TRBD2	-	TRBJ2-1	CASSPRLAGFYNEQFF	TGTGCCAGCAGCCCACGACTAGCGGGGTTCTACAATGAGCAGTTCTTC
TRBV2	TRBD1	few	TRBJ2-3	CAAGGGDTQYF	TGTGCCGCAGGGGGTGGAGATACGCAGTATTTT
TRBV20-1	TRBD2	few	TRBJ2-7	CSASPLAGVAYEQYF	TGCAGTGCTAGCCCTCTAGCGGGAGTCGCCTACGAGCAGTACTTC
TRBV6-1	TRBD2	-	TRBJ2-7	CASRATSGQIYEQYF	TGTGCCAGCAGGGCCACTAGCGGACAAATCTACGAGCAGTACTTC
TRBV20-1	-	few	TRBJ2-7	CSATVPGLPYEQYF	TGCAGTGCTACGGTACCGGGTCTACCCTACGAGCAGTACTTC